This TCR beta chain was recorded in a study of T cell responses to AZD1222 COVID-19 vaccine (dated by TCRdb to 2020 to 2022). Broadly, across the study: AZD1222 recipients with second doses at about 4 weeks or about 12 weeks were pooled, because spike-specific TCR depth and breadth did not differ between schedules. TCR sequencing was performed for about 250 trial participants, of whom roughly 200 were given two doses of AZD1222 and around 26 were given two doses of MenACWY control vaccine. Trial participants were enrolled by age into 18-55, 56-69 and 70-plus year subgroups, with about 150, 27 and 61 TCR-sequenced participants respectively. What the authors observed across the whole study: In the small 56-69-year group, the increase in depth fell short of significance, most likely because of low power. Conclusions about previously exposed vaccinees are limited because only a handful of AZD1222 recipients were SARS-CoV-2 seropositive at baseline. Reportedly, almost half of the unique spike-specific TCRs recognized epitopes lying outside the regions that are mutated in the B.1.351 and B.1.1.7 variants. The whole spike protein was spanned by vaccine-associated CD4 TCRs, and dominant responses were seen in regions 160-218 and 743-854. Most participants were white British and females outnumbered males, and the authors suggested that clonal diversity may have been underestimated. After two AZD1222 doses, both the breadth and the depth of spike-specific TCRs were significantly higher than at day 0 and than in MenACWY recipients. Because no day 14 peak-response samples were available, repertoires were characterized only after the peak T cell response.

The CDR3 regions of human TCRbeta chains were subjected to immunosequencing. The study's own analysis went as follows. TCRs in the repertoires were compared against a reference library of SARS-CoV-2-specific TCRs that had been generated with the MIRA antigen-specificity platform. Breadth was defined as the fraction of unique TCRs that were SARS-CoV-2-associated, and depth was defined as the fraction of total T cells that were SARS-CoV-2-associated. Using the MIRA data, each spike-specific TCR was assigned both to the spike region to which the TCR was reactive and to a CD4 or CD8 class. Log10-transformed breadth and depth values were compared by one-way ANOVA with Sidak's multiple comparisons tests. Held by TCRdb, this immuneACCESS table contains in-frame sequences only and omits some clones. Under half of the omission traces to an unresolved V gene where checked; the cause of the rest is unknown. The D gene and trimming were derived from the DNA, and the V and J assignments and clone size from that table. The sample table records 75,000 to 100,000 clones; roughly 90% of these occur just once. The top ten clones comprise under 30% of the sample.

The sample's time point label, in plain terms: baseline before first vaccination. Vaccinee samples came from UK trials COV001 and COV002, including a single-blind randomized controlled phase 2/3 trial of AZD1222 (ChAdOx1 nCoV-19) in healthy adults. For TCRbeta chain sequencing, PBMC samples from trial participants were taken at day 0 and at day 28 after the second dose. Spanning cysteine to phenylalanine, the CDR3 consists of 15 amino acids. Solely the CDR3 DNA is kept, with 45 bases framed from the first base. Sequences MDHEN (CDR1) and SYDVKM (CDR2) are obtained from the germline V gene. V is cut by 8 bases and J by 1 base, and the space between the germline ends is 15 bases. On this clone itself: The antigen it recognizes is unknown. The record has no base qualities; no much larger clone is one base away.

This sample comprised peripheral blood, obtained on day 0 of AZD1222 vaccination. The rearrangement combines TRBV28 with TRBJ1-5; possibly the D gene is TRBD1, per 5 matching bases. The TCR comes from an adult in good health. The CDR3 region reads CASLRGTVSNQPQHF. Here is the DNA: TGTGCCAGCCTGCGGGGGACGGTGAGCAATCAGCCCCAGCATTTT.